Below, one TCR beta chain is given with its context. The antigen is not known. The data belong to a study of T cell responses to AZD1222 COVID-19 vaccine. General study points: The study reported that nearly half of spike-specific TCRs target unmutated variant regions. At baseline, seropositivity was found in only a handful of AZD1222 recipients.

Measured with immunoSEQ multiplex PCR; TCRdb has only the in-frame clones, and not every one. The sample consists of about 130,000 clones, over 85% of them appearing once. The CDR3 contains 15 residues. With 2 bases clipped from V and 6 bases from J, the junction kept 7 bases outside the gene matches. Germline V CDR1 and CDR2: MNHEY, SVGEGT. The chain employs TRBV6-2 or TRBV6-3 and TRBJ1-5; 7 bases agree with TRBD1. The sequence derives from an adult who received the AZD1222 COVID-19 vaccine. The specimen was peripheral blood, collected 28 days after the second AZD1222 dose. The CDR3 nucleotides read TGTGCCAGCAGTTACGGTGGTCAGGGGGTTCAGCCCCAGCATTTT. It specifies CASSYGGQGVQPQHF.